One and the same sample provided the 27 T cell receptor beta chains below, sequenced in a study of tumor and adjacent non-tumor tissue in lung cancer. RNA was extracted from bulk tissue without any cell sorting. The library came from three nested PCR rounds adapted from ARM-PCR protocols. TCRdb redid the calling of the multiplex PCR reads with MiXCR, one entry per CDR3 protein. Of 95,000 to 150,000 distinct CDR3 sequences in the sample, 66% were seen once. Material: lung tumor tissue. These receptors were collected from a young man with non-small cell lung cancer.

The J gene is TRBJ2-2, the V gene TRBV20-1, with D perhaps matching TRBD2 (6 bases). The V gene lost 3 bases and the J gene lost 2 bases, with 19 bases spanning the gap. This CDR3 comprises 17 residues. Germline-derived CDR1 and CDR2 are DFQATT and SNEGSKA (reference sequence). The CDR3 DNA follows: TGCAGTGCTAGTAACACACCGGGAGCCATTAACACCGGGGAGCTGTTTTTT. It translates to CSASNTPGAINTGELFF.

On this clonotype itself: A much bigger clone sits one base away, suggesting this may be a read error. The chain carries TRBV24-1 and TRBJ2-7; D possibly corresponds to TRBD1 (5 bases). Trimming removed 4 bases from V and 2 bases from J, with 14 bases in between. Germline CDR1 is KGHDR and CDR2 is SFDVKD. The CDR3 covers 15 residues. The CDR3 DNA follows: TGTGCCACCAGTGAAGGGGTCGGCAAGGCCTACGAGCAGTACTTC. It codes for CATSEGVGKAYEQYF.

This clonotype appeared once. A much larger clone differs by one base, so this may be a read error. The V gene is TRBV20-1, the J gene TRBJ2-1; TRBD1 matches 10 bases. Per germline, CDR1 DFQATT and CDR2 SNEGSKA (reference sequence). This CDR3 is built from 16 residues. CDR3 sequence (DNA): TGCAGTTCCTTGAGATTCGACAGGGGGCGCGTCAATGAGGAGTTCTTC. It is translated as CSSLRFDRGRVNEEFF.

The chain has TRBV10-1 and TRBJ1-1, with 7 bases lining up with TRBD1. Germline loops: CDR1 WNHNN, CDR2 SYGVQD (reference sequence). Unmatched junction bases numbered 5, after V lost 3 bases and J lost 7 bases. The CDR3 totals 13 residues. The CDR3 here is CASSEIQGSEAFF. Here the CDR3 DNA reads TGCGCCAGCAGTGAAATACAGGGGAGTGAAGCTTTCTTT.

Worth noting for this clonotype: At one of its ends the junction is not consistent with the germline gene, which may arise from a read error. The genes are TRBV6-1 and TRBJ2-5; D not certain. This CDR3 has 12 residues. Germline CDR1 and CDR2: MNHNS and SASEGT. CDR3 protein: CAGSEDLETQYF. The CDR3 DNA reads TGTGCCGGCAGTGAAGATTTGGAGACCCAGTATTTC.

In regard to this clonotype: Since a much larger clone is just one base distant, this may be a read error. This chain uses TRBV20-1 with TRBJ2-7; TRBD2 aligns across 11 bases. With 0 bases clipped from V and 4 bases from J, the junction kept 8 bases outside the gene matches. The CDR3 runs to 16 residues. In germline, CDR1 is DFQATT, CDR2 SNEGSKA (reference sequence). The CDR3, as DNA: TGCAGTGCTAGAGATGTGACTAGCGGGGATTTGTACGAGCAGTACTTC. This translates into CSARDVTSGDLYEQYF.

The chain couples TRBV20-1 to TRBJ1-6, with D unclear. Germline CDR1 reads DFQATT; CDR2 reads SNEGSKA (reference sequence). The CDR3 extends over 17 amino acids. With 5 bases removed from V and 0 bases from J, the gap between germline ends came to 17 bases. CDR3 sequence reads: CSAGASDGSSYNSPLHF. Here the CDR3 DNA reads TGCAGTGCTGGAGCCTCCGACGGGAGCTCCTATAATTCACCCCTCCACTTT.

The chain links TRBV20-1 to TRBJ2-2; no clear D. CDR3 size: 14 residues. Per the germline V gene, CDR1 is DFQATT and CDR2 is SNEGSKA (reference sequence). Trimming pared 6 bases from V and 9 bases from J, leaving 20 bases between. The DNA of the CDR3 is TGCAGTGCCAAGAAGACAACGAATACCAGGGAGCTGTTTTTT. Translating it yields CSAKKTTNTRELFF.

Comment on this clonotype: A single base separates this from a much larger clone, so it may be a read error. The rearrangement links TRBV20-1 to TRBJ1-1, with D maybe TRBD1 (5 bases). Looked up from germline, CDR1 is DFQATT and CDR2 is SNEGSKA (reference sequence). Trimming removed 3 bases at V and 9 bases at J, with 17 bases between. The CDR3 has 13 residues. Here the CDR3 reads CSARAGLGPKAFF. CDR3 nucleotides: TGCAGTGCTAGGGCGGGACTGGGCCCTAAAGCTTTCTTT.

On this clonotype: A much larger clone sits a single nucleotide away, making a read error possible. The rearrangement joins TRBV6-5 to TRBJ2-5; 12 bases match TRBD2. The germline V gene encodes CDR1 MNHEY and CDR2 SVGAGI. The V gene end was trimmed by 5 bases and the J gene end by 13 bases; junction bases not matched to a gene: 8. This CDR3 region has 13 residues. The CDR3, as DNA: TGTGCCAGCAGTCCTGGACTAGCGGGACTTATGTACTTC. Protein sequence: CASSPGLAGLMYF.

This clonotype came up a few times. A much larger clone lies a single base off, so this may be a read error. V usage is TRBV20-1 and J usage is TRBJ2-7, with D tentatively TRBD1 (6 bases). CDR3 size: 14 residues. CDR1 and CDR2 (germline): DFQATT, SNEGSKA (reference sequence). V was trimmed by 5 bases and J by 6 bases, leaving 20 bases between them. The CDR3 nucleotides read TGCAGTGCTGAAAGCCGGGACATGGTTTTCGAGCAGTACTTC. It encodes CSAESRDMVFEQYF.

Of note for this clonotype: A much larger clone lies one base from this, so it may be a read error. Lacking the conserved final phenylalanine or tryptophan, this CDR3 likely reflects a read error. This sequence joins TRBV10-2 and TRBJ2-1; unclear D gene. Germline V lookup: CDR1 WSHSY, CDR2 SAAADI. This CDR3 spans 14 amino acids. V lost 2 bases to trimming and J lost 4 bases, with 9 bases between them. The CDR3 reads CASSEGLPYNEQFL. The DNA for the CDR3 is TGCGCCAGCAGTGAGGGGCTACCTTACAATGAGCAGTTCCTC.

This clonotype was picked up a small number of times. Being one base from a much bigger clone, this may be a read error. This sequence joins TRBV11-2 and TRBJ2-7, with 12 bases aligning to TRBD2. Germline lookup yields CDR1 SGHAT and CDR2 FQNNGV. CDR3 size: 16 residues. The CDR3 spells CASSFVWTSGDYDQYF. DNA for the CDR3: TGTGCCAGCAGCTTTGTTTGGACTAGCGGGGATTACGATCAGTACTTC.

Points on this clonotype: A read error may account for a junction end that differs from germline. The genes are TRBV28 and TRBJ2-7; the match to TRBD1 covers 9 bases. The CDR3 totals 14 residues. Germline V gene lookup returns CDR1 MDHEN and CDR2 SYDVKM. CDR3 amino acids: CANSSGTGIYEQYF. CDR3 DNA sequence: TGTGCCAACAGTTCCGGGACAGGGATCTACGAGCAGTACTTC.

The table lists this clonotype with a few counts. This chain connects TRBV4-1 to TRBJ2-7; D gene unclear. Germline loops: CDR1 MGHRA, CDR2 YSYEKL. Trimming cost V 7 bases and J 2 bases, with 18 bases left between them. The CDR3 extends over 15 amino acids. CDR3 sequence: CASIPPRASTYEQYF. CDR3 nucleotides: TGCGCCAGCATCCCCCCCCGGGCCTCGACCTACGAGCAGTACTTC.

The chain links TRBV11-2 to TRBJ2-5; possible D gene TRBD1, 7 bases. From germline, CDR1 is SGHAT and CDR2 FQNNGV. The CDR3 extends over 14 amino acids. For the CDR3, the DNA is TGTGCTATCAGCTTAGTCCCAGGGGGGGAGACCCAGTACTTC. As protein: CAISLVPGGETQYF.

V is TRBV20-1 and J is TRBJ2-7; D is unclear. V shed 4 bases and J shed 13 bases, with 26 bases lying between them. CDR1 DFQATT and CDR2 SNEGSKA come from the germline V gene (reference sequence). The CDR3 has 14 amino acids. The CDR3 DNA sequence: TGCAGTGCTAAGAGGCACCCTTTTCTGTACGAGCGTTACTTC. It specifies CSAKRHPFLYERYF.

For this clonotype: Since a much larger clone is just one base distant, this may be a read error. This chain joins TRBV6-5 and TRBJ1-5; no reliable D call. This CDR3 has 15 residues. Germline V CDR1 and CDR2: MNHEY, SVGAGI. CDR3 bases: TGTGCCAGCAGTTACAAGTTGGGTAGCAATCAGCCCCAGCGTTTT. It is translated as CASSYKLGSNQPQRF.

This clonotype has a single count. A much larger clone lies a single base off, so this may be a read error. The genes are TRBV20-1 and TRBJ2-3; unclear D gene. Germline lookup yields CDR1 DFQATT and CDR2 SNEGSKA (reference sequence). The CDR3 sequence is 14 residues long. V was cut by 2 bases and J by 8 bases, with 17 bases left in between. The CDR3 DNA reads as TGCAGTGCTAGATCCTCGTCGTATTCAAGTACGCAGTATTTT. Residues: CSARSSSYSSTQYF.

The table lists this clonotype with many counts. The chain links TRBV2 to TRBJ1-1; D might be TRBD1 (5 bases). CDR1 and CDR2 (germline): SNHLY, FYNNEI. Trimming pared 3 bases from V and 1 base from J, leaving 6 bases between. The CDR3 spans 13 residues. The CDR3 DNA sequence: TGTGCCAGCAGTGAGGACACGAACACTGAAGCTTTCTTT. Its translation is CASSEDTNTEAFF.

This clonotype was found many times. V gene TRBV6-1 combines with J gene TRBJ2-1, with 8 bases identical to TRBD1. The V segment lost 6 bases and the J segment 15 bases; nucleotides outside the gene matches: 16. The CDR3 contains 14 residues. Germline V gives CDR1 MNHNS, CDR2 SASEGT. The CDR3 spells CASREDRAGLVPFF. The CDR3 nucleotides read TGTGCCAGCAGGGAGGACAGGGCCGGGCTAGTACCGTTCTTC.

This clonotype was recorded only once. The DNA for the CDR3 is TGCGCCAGCAGCTTGGCTCCGGGGACTGGAAACACCATATATTTT. This codes for CASSLAPGTGNTIYF. The genes are TRBV5-1 and TRBJ1-3; D gene ambiguous. This CDR3 region has 15 residues. Germline CDR1 and CDR2: SGHRS and YFSETQ. Trimming pared 0 bases from V and 2 bases from J, leaving 9 bases between.

For this clonotype: This may arise from a read error, as a much more abundant clone is one base away. The conserved phenylalanine or tryptophan normally closing the CDR3 is absent here, so this likely arose from a read error. J is TRBJ1-4 and V is TRBV29-1, with 7 nucleotides matching TRBD1. J gave up 6 bases and V 7 bases, and 2 bases lay outside the gene matches. There are 11 residues in the CDR3. Germline lookup yields CDR1 SQVTM and CDR2 ANQGSEA. The CDR3 nucleotides are TGCAGCGGACAGGGAGATGAAAAACTGTTTGTT. It codes for CSGQGDEKLFV.

About this clonotype itself: The conserved final phenylalanine or tryptophan is absent from the CDR3, which likely points to a read error. V is TRBV11-2 and J is TRBJ2-2, with a tentative D call TRBD1 (5 bases). This CDR3 region has 13 residues. From germline, CDR1 is SGHAT and CDR2 FQNNGV. For the CDR3, the DNA is TGTGCCAGTAGCTCAGTCAGGGTCGGGGAGCTGTTTTCT. Its protein is CASSSVRVGELFS.

Concerning this clonotype: Compared with germline, one end of the junction differs, possibly owing to a read error. V gene TRBV5-4 combines with J gene TRBJ2-2, with 10 nucleotides matching TRBD1. CDR3 length equals 16 residues. Germline CDR1 SGHNT, CDR2 YYREEE (reference sequence). The CDR3 nucleotides read TGTGCCAGCAGCTTGGGGACAGGGGGTTACACCGGGGACCTGTTTTTT. It is translated as CASSLGTGGYTGDLFF. The full variable domain, in which reference TRBV5-4 and TRBJ2-2 provide the parts outside the CDR3, is ETGVTQSPTHLIKTRGQQVTLRCSSQSGHNTVSWYQQALGQGPQFIFQYYREEENGRGNFPPRFSGLQFPNYSSELNVNALELDDSALYLCASSLGTGGYTGDLFFGEGSRLTVL.

About this clonotype itself: This clone may be a read error of a much larger clone one base away. This CDR3 reads CSARDRAGLRGYTF. The CDR3 region has the DNA TGCAGTGCTAGAGATCGAGCAGGATTAAGAGGCTACACCTTC. V usage is TRBV20-1 and J usage is TRBJ1-2; D is uncertain. V dropped 0 bases and J dropped 8 bases, with 16 bases sitting between them. In germline, CDR1 is DFQATT, CDR2 SNEGSKA (reference sequence). This CDR3 contains 14 residues.

On this clonotype itself: A junction boundary mismatches the germline segment, possibly from a read error. The chain recombines TRBV12-3 or TRBV12-4 with TRBJ2-2; D may be TRBD2 (7 bases). The CDR3 totals 13 residues. The CDR3 sequence is CASSPGGTVELFF. The CDR3 DNA reads TGTGCCAGTAGTCCGGGGGGCACCGTGGAGCTGTTTTTT.